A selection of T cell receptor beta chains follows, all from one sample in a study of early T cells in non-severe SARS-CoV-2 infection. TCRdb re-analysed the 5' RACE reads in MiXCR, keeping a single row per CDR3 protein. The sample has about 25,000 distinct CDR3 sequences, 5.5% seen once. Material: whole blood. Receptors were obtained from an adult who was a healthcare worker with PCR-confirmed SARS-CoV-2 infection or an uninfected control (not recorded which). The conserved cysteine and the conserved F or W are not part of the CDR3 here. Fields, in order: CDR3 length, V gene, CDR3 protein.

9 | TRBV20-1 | SARVNTEAF
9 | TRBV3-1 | ASSPGETQY
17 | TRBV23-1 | ASSHSALQTDLIQETQY
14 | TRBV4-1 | ASSQFPSGGSYEQY
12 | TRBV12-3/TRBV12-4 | ASSFTGNAYEQY
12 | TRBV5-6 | ASSLVVAADTQY
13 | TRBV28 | ASSRLELPPYEQY
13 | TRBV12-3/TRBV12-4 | ASSPRDSRNQPQH
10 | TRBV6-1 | ASSEGSSPLH
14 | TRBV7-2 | ASSLAGGTGGYGYT
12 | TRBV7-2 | ASSPTVDGETQY
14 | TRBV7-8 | ASSLAASGGPGEQF
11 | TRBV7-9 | ASSSTGAGELF
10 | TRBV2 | ASSVFHGKKL
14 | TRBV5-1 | ASSRDGRSGEDTQY
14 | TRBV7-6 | ASSLRTSQSYNEQF
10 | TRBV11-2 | ASSSGIKRQF
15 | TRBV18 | ASSPETGTGGYTEAF